The clone carrying this TCR beta chain appeared many times. The antigen is unknown. Germline loops: CDR1 SEHNR, CDR2 FQNEAQ (reference sequence). The CDR3 loop spans 16 amino acids. The junction had 6 bases not matched to a gene; V was cut back by 5 bases and J by 0 bases. This specimen comes from a study of CD8 T cells in ankylosing spondylitis. Study-wide results and caveats: Characteristic, it appeared, of ankylosing spondylitis blood was a TCR beta motif of eight highly homologous variants.

In making TCR beta libraries, quantitative 5'-RACE with molecular barcodes was used. TCRdb called the 5' RACE reads again in MiXCR, with one record for every CDR3 protein. Of a few hundred thousand distinct CDR3 sequences listed, 9.5% to 15% are singletons. The rearrangement joins TRBV7-9 to TRBJ2-5; 10 bases are a match to TRBD2. This sequence was found in a male donor with ankylosing spondylitis. The source material was blood, either unsorted or a sorted T cell fraction (not recorded which). CDR3 amino acids: CASSGGLADYQETQYF. CDR3 nucleotides: TGTGCCAGCAGCGGCGGACTAGCGGATTACCAAGAGACCCAGTACTTC.